This T cell receptor beta chain was found in a study of human thymus T cells. The CDR3 is 14 amino acids. The germline V gene has CDR1 MDHEN and CDR2 SYDVKM. The ends were cut back, 6 bases at V and 6 bases at J, with 15 bases in the middle. Resections removed during corrective heart surgery provided the thymus tissue used. Samples came from healthy Finnish infants during open corrective cardiac surgery. Whole-study results and caveats: Related studies found that unrelated individuals share highly overlapping thymic repertoires.

Using immunoSEQ multiplex PCR, the repertoire was profiled, and TCRdb retains in-frame clones only, with some absent. The data hold tens of thousands of clones, with 85% to 95% observed a single time. This clone has only a few counts. The antigen is not known. Sample: thymus tissue. This sequence originates from a girl under two years old with a congenital heart defect but otherwise immunologically healthy. The V and J genes are TRBV28 and TRBJ2-1; TRBD2 might be the D (6 bases). For the CDR3, the DNA is TGTGCCAGCAGCCGACTAGAGCAGGGCAATGAGCAGTTCTTC. Its protein is CASSRLEQGNEQFF.